The sequence of this T cell receptor (beta chain) was determined in a study of T cell repertoires in cytomegalovirus infection. Across the study: Indicated by public TCR beta signatures were CMV infection and matching HLA type.

Each CDR3 protein is one row after TCRdb ran MiXCR on the reads. Among about 920,000 distinct CDR3 sequences listed, 25% to 40% were seen once. V lost 2 bases and J lost 7, with 11 bases in between. Germline V lookup: CDR1 MNHEY, CDR2 SVGAGI. This CDR3 has 13 amino acids. About this clonotype: Antigen: not known.

The material sequenced was cultured CD8+ T cells from PBMCs, taken from culture after CMV antigen stimulation. V usage is TRBV6-5 and J usage is TRBJ1-1; D not resolved. This receptor was obtained from a human donor in good health (CMV status not recorded). Some clones in this sample may be carry-over from other donors' samples. The DNA for the CDR3 is TGTGCCAGCAGTTACGGCAGTACCGGTGAAGCTTTCTTT. It translates to CASSYGSTGEAFF.